What follows are 32 T cell receptor beta chains derived from one specimen sequenced in a study of spatial heterogeneity in lung cancer. In TCRdb, the 5' RACE reads were re-called with MiXCR into one record per CDR3 protein. The profile covers around 1,600 distinct CDR3 sequences, with around 5% appearing a single time and about a fifth taken by the ten largest. Time point of the sample: sample taken at primary tumor resection. The sample here was normal lung tissue next to the tumor, taken at surgery. These receptors originate from a female donor with early-stage non-small cell lung cancer.

There are many counts of this clonotype. V usage is TRBV24-1 and J usage is TRBJ2-2, with D unresolved. The V gene lost 2 bases and the J gene lost 7 bases, with 10 bases spanning the gap. Germline values: CDR1 KGHDR, CDR2 SFDVKD. This CDR3 has 14 amino acids. In nucleotides, the CDR3 is TGTGCCACCAGTGATTCCCTTGTCCGCGGGGAGCTGTTTTTT. This encodes CATSDSLVRGELFF.

Worth noting for this clonotype: A read error is possible here, since a much larger clone lies one base away. The chain employs TRBV7-3 and TRBJ2-7; D possibly corresponds to TRBD2 (6 bases). Trimming stripped 3 bases from V and 0 bases from J, with 9 bases between. Germline V gene lookup returns CDR1 SGHTA and CDR2 FQGTGA. This CDR3 has 14 residues. CDR3 in amino acids: CASSFGGSSYEQYF. CDR3 in DNA: TGTGCCAGCAGCTTTGGGGGGAGCTCCTACGAGCAGTACTTC.

This clonotype is judged medium-sized. This chain connects TRBV5-1 to TRBJ2-1, with 10 bases aligning to TRBD2. Trimming removed 4 bases from V and 6 bases from J; junction bases left unmatched: 13. The germline V gene has CDR1 SGHRS and CDR2 YFSETQ. The CDR3 has 17 residues. Here the CDR3 DNA reads TGCGCCAGCAGCCTCCCTAGCGGGGGCGCTTATAGCAATGAGCAGTTCTTC. Protein product: CASSLPSGGAYSNEQFF. Full variable domain (remainder filled in from reference TRBV5-1 and TRBJ2-1): KAGVTQTPRYLIKTRGQQVTLSCSPISGHRSVSWYQQTPGQGLQFLFEYFSETQRNKGNFPGRFSGRQFSNSRSEMNVSTLELGDSALYLCASSLPSGGAYSNEQFFGPGTRLTVL.

This clonotype ranks as large. The chain joins TRBV3-1 to TRBJ1-3; 9 bases are shared with TRBD1. There are 16 residues in the CDR3. CDR1 is LGHDT, CDR2 YNNKEL, per germline (reference sequence). Trimming at V came to 7 bases and at J to 0 bases, leaving 7 bases not matched to a gene. The CDR3 region has the DNA TGTGCCAGCACCTTAGGGACAGGGTCCTCTGGAAACACCATATATTTT. Encoded protein: CASTLGTGSSGNTIYF. Using reference TRBV3-1 and TRBJ1-3 for the parts outside the CDR3, the full variable domain is DTAVSQTPKYLVTQMGNDKSIKCEQNLGHDTMYWYKQDSKKFLKIMFSYNNKELIINETVPNRFSPKSPDKAHLNLHINSLELGDSAVYFCASTLGTGSSGNTIYFGEGSWLTVV.

This clonotype is medium-sized. The V and J genes are TRBV11-2 and TRBJ2-5; either TRBD1 or TRBD2 may supply D (6 bases each). This CDR3 has 13 residues. CDR1 is SGHAT, CDR2 FQNNGV, per germline. Trimming cost V 8 bases and J 5 bases, with 15 bases left between them. This CDR3 reads CASLFGGEETQYF. The CDR3 region has the DNA TGTGCCAGCCTCTTCGGGGGCGAGGAGACCCAGTACTTC.

This clonotype was detected many times. The chain uses TRBV7-9 and TRBJ1-5; no clear D gene. The CDR3 covers 15 residues. Trimming pared 4 bases from V and 4 bases from J, leaving 14 bases between. CDR1 and CDR2 from the germline V gene are SEHNR and FQNEAQ (reference sequence). In DNA, the CDR3 is TGTGCCAGCAGCTACACCGGACCAGGAAATCAGCCCCAGCATTTT. It specifies CASSYTGPGNQPQHF.

By frequency in the sample, this clonotype is medium-sized. The V call is TRBV7-2, the J call TRBJ1-1, with D possibly matching TRBD1 (6 bases). Trimming removed 5 bases at V and 0 bases at J, with 13 bases between. CDR1 and CDR2 (germline): SGHTA, FQGNSA. The CDR3 loop spans 15 amino acids. The CDR3 here is CASSPRTVMNTEAFF. The CDR3 coding sequence is TGTGCCAGCAGCCCAAGGACAGTCATGAACACTGAAGCTTTCTTT.

In its sample, this clonotype is medium-sized. The chain links TRBV24-1 to TRBJ2-1, with 11 nucleotides matching TRBD1. V lost 4 bases to trimming and J lost 3 bases; unmatched junction nucleotides: 4. Germline CDR1 and CDR2: KGHDR and SFDVKD. The CDR3 runs 16 residues. The CDR3 sequence is CATSEPGTGGYNEQFF. Written as DNA, the CDR3 is TGTGCCACCAGTGAACCCGGGACAGGGGGCTACAATGAGCAGTTCTTC.

This chain connects TRBV2 to TRBJ2-1, with 9 bases matching TRBD2. Unmatched junction bases numbered 9, after V lost 8 bases and J lost 10 bases. The CDR3 contains 13 residues. The germline V gene has CDR1 SNHLY and CDR2 FYNNEI. The CDR3, as DNA: TGTGCCAGCGGCCGACTAGCGGTCATCGAGCAGTTCTTC. This codes for CASGRLAVIEQFF.

This chain uses TRBV6-2 or TRBV6-3 with TRBJ2-3; TRBD2 aligns across 7 bases. J was trimmed by 5 bases and V by 5 bases; bases with no gene match: 19. There are 18 residues in the CDR3. Looked up from germline, CDR1 is MNHEY and CDR2 is SVGEGT. CDR3 sequence (DNA): TGTGCCAGCAGTCTCAACTCGGCGAGCGGGGTAGGAGTAGATACGCAGTATTTT. It codes for CASSLNSASGVGVDTQYF.

This clonotype is judged medium-sized. The rearrangement joins TRBV3-1 to TRBJ2-6; D ambiguous. The germline gives CDR1 LGHDT, CDR2 YNNKEL (reference sequence). The CDR3 has 16 residues. Deletions cut 0 bases from V and 4 bases from J, with 10 bases between. The CDR3 protein is CASSQDRTSGANVLTF. In DNA, the CDR3 is TGTGCCAGCAGCCAAGATCGGACGAGCGGGGCCAACGTCCTGACTTTC. Supplemented by reference TRBV3-1 and TRBJ2-6, the full variable domain reads DTAVSQTPKYLVTQMGNDKSIKCEQNLGHDTMYWYKQDSKKFLKIMFSYNNKELIINETVPNRFSPKSPDKAHLNLHINSLELGDSAVYFCASSQDRTSGANVLTFGAGSRLTVL.

This clonotype was detected ten times or more. V and J are TRBV4-1 and TRBJ2-1, with D possibly matching TRBD1 (6 bases). Trimming stripped 4 bases from V and 0 bases from J, with 19 bases between. Germline CDR1 and CDR2: MGHRA and YSYEKL. This CDR3 spans 18 amino acids. The CDR3 nucleotides read TGCGCCAGCAGCCCTCCCTACCGGAACAGGGCCTCCTACAATGAGCAGTTCTTC. Encoded protein: CASSPPYRNRASYNEQFF.

By sample fraction, this clonotype is medium-sized (0.01 to 0.1%). This rearrangement joins TRBV12-3 or TRBV12-4 to TRBJ2-7; 7 nucleotides line up with TRBD1. The CDR3 is 15 residues long. J lost 2 bases, V lost 5 bases, and 9 bases had no gene match. The CDR3 protein is CASSARDRRTYEQYF. The DNA for the CDR3 is TGTGCCAGCAGTGCCCGGGACAGAAGAACCTACGAGCAGTACTTC.

Relative to its sample, this clonotype is medium-sized. The chain joins TRBV20-1 to TRBJ2-5, with 11 bases lining up with TRBD2. The length of the CDR3 is 15 residues. Germline assignment: CDR1 DFQATT and CDR2 SNEGSKA (reference sequence). V was pared by 1 base and J by 5 bases, with 6 bases of the junction left unmatched. The CDR3 DNA is TGCAGTGCTAGAGGGTCTAGCGGGGGGCGGGAGACCCAGTACTTC. Its translation is CSARGSSGGRETQYF.

By its share, this clonotype is large (0.1 to 1%). The chain uses TRBV4-2 and TRBJ1-1; D unclear. The ends were cut back, 0 bases at V and 2 bases at J, with 7 bases in the middle. CDR1 and CDR2 from the germline V gene are LGHNA and YNFKEQ. The CDR3 is 14 amino acids. DNA for the CDR3: TGTGCCAGCAGCCAAGATAGGACCAACACTGAAGCTTTCTTT. Its translation: CASSQDRTNTEAFF.

Relative to its sample, this clonotype is medium-sized. The chain joins TRBV11-2 to TRBJ2-1; D call uncertain. Deletions cut 7 bases from V and 2 bases from J, with 3 bases between. The germline V gene encodes CDR1 SGHAT and CDR2 FQNNGV. The CDR3 runs to 11 residues. CDR3: CASTPYNEQFF. The DNA of the CDR3 is TGTGCCAGCACCCCCTACAATGAGCAGTTCTTC.

By share of the sample, this clonotype is medium-sized. The rearrangement links TRBV27 to TRBJ2-2; D might be TRBD1 (5 bases). The CDR3 length is 14 residues. Germline CDR1 reads MNHEY; CDR2 reads SMNVEV (reference sequence). V shed 7 bases and J shed 3 bases, with 12 bases lying between them. The CDR3 nucleotides are TGTGCCAGCAATGGCAGGGCTGACACCGGGGAGCTGTTTTTT. It encodes CASNGRADTGELFF.

This clonotype has at least ten counts. This clone may be a read error of a much larger clone one base away. V gene TRBV5-4 combines with J gene TRBJ2-5, with no clear D. Germline lookup yields CDR1 SGHNT and CDR2 YYREEE (reference sequence). The CDR3 is made up of 14 amino acids. Trimming pared 7 bases from V and 2 bases from J, leaving 15 bases between. CDR3 DNA: TGTGCCAGCGTCCGGAACAAAAGACAAGAGACCCAGTACTTC. It yields the protein CASVRNKRQETQYF.

There are many counts of this clonotype. The genes are TRBV6-2 or TRBV6-3 and TRBJ2-7; 9 nucleotides match TRBD2. Germline trimming cut 4 bases from V and 3 bases from J; bases unmatched to any gene: 4. Germline V gives CDR1 MNHEY, CDR2 SVGEGT. This CDR3 contains 14 residues. The CDR3 region has the DNA TGTGCCAGCAGTTGGGGACTAGCAATCTACGAGCAGTACTTC. This translates into CASSWGLAIYEQYF.

This clonotype is judged medium-sized. This rearrangement joins TRBV28 to TRBJ1-1; D remains ambiguous. This CDR3 contains 12 residues. V shed 5 bases and J shed 5 bases, with 9 bases lying between them. Germline CDR1 and CDR2: MDHEN and SYDVKM. In DNA form, the CDR3 reads TGTGCCAGCAGTCCCCATTCTACTGAAGCTTTCTTT. Amino acid sequence: CASSPHSTEAFF.

This clonotype is labeled medium-sized. The gene calls are TRBV5-4 and TRBJ2-7; weak D call: TRBD1 (6 bases). With 3 bases removed from V and 1 base from J, the gap between germline ends came to 17 bases. Germline CDR1 and CDR2: SGHNT and YYREEE (reference sequence). The CDR3 is made up of 16 amino acids. CDR3 nucleotide sequence: TGTGCCAGCAGCTCCCGAGTGGGGACATGGTCCTACGAGCAGTACTTC. It codes for CASSSRVGTWSYEQYF.

This clonotype is large (0.1 to 1%) within its sample. The genes are TRBV6-1 and TRBJ1-5; D not certain. The CDR3 runs to 15 residues. Germline CDR1 and CDR2: MNHNS and SASEGT. Trimming left V 6 bases short and J 6 bases short, with 18 bases between. CDR3 loop: CASSVRSNPPQPQHF. As DNA, the CDR3 is TGTGCCAGCAGCGTTCGTTCAAATCCCCCTCAGCCCCAGCATTTT.

The J gene is TRBJ2-1, the V gene TRBV12-3 or TRBV12-4; D possibly corresponds to TRBD2 (6 bases). CDR3 size: 15 residues. Trimming pared 2 bases from V and 6 bases from J, leaving 14 bases between. The CDR3, as DNA: TGTGCCAGCAGTTTAAGTGGGACTGTTACCAATGAGCAGTTCTTC. It is translated as CASSLSGTVTNEQFF.

Judged by abundance, this clonotype is medium-sized. The chain uses TRBV15 and TRBJ2-1; no clear D. This CDR3 spans 13 amino acids. Germline lookup yields CDR1 LNHNV and CDR2 YYDKDF (reference sequence). The V gene lost 0 bases and the J gene lost 9 bases, with 9 bases spanning the gap. The CDR3 DNA reads as TGTGCCACCAGCAGAGATAAGGTCGGTGAGCAGTTCTTC. Residues: CATSRDKVGEQFF.

In its sample, this clonotype ranks as medium-sized. The chain is built from TRBV2 and TRBJ1-3; no reliable D call. CDR3 size: 13 residues. CDR1 is SNHLY and CDR2 is FYNNEI in the germline V gene. V was trimmed by 11 bases and J by 0 bases, leaving 11 bases between them. The CDR3 region is CALGHSSGNTIYF. Written as DNA, the CDR3 is TGTGCCCTAGGGCACAGCTCTGGAAACACCATATATTTT.

The sample holds many counts of this clonotype. J is TRBJ2-2 and V is TRBV7-8; no clear D. Germline assignment: CDR1 SGHVS and CDR2 FQNEAQ. The ends were cut back, 2 bases at V and 4 bases at J, with 5 bases in the middle. The CDR3 spans 13 residues. The CDR3 region is CASSLSVTGELFF. For the CDR3, the DNA is TGTGCCAGCAGCTTATCAGTCACCGGGGAGCTGTTTTTT. The full variable domain, its missing parts supplied by reference TRBV7-8 and TRBJ2-2, is GAGVSQSPRYKVAKRGQDVALRCDPISGHVSLFWYQQALGQGPEFLTYFQNEAQLDKSGLPSDRFFAERPEGSVSTLKIQRTQQEDSAVYLCASSLSVTGELFFGEGSRLTVL.

This clonotype is large. The chain recombines TRBV3-1 with TRBJ1-6; 7 bases fit TRBD1. After removal of 0 bases from V and 10 bases from J, the junction contained 6 bases not matched to a gene. The CDR3 consists of 15 residues. Germline loops: CDR1 LGHDT, CDR2 YNNKEL (reference sequence). The CDR3 region has the DNA TGTGCCAGCAGCCAAGACCTCAGGGGGAGGTCACCCCTCCACTTT. Translating gives CASSQDLRGRSPLHF.

By frequency in the sample, this clonotype is medium-sized. The V call is TRBV12-3 or TRBV12-4, the J call TRBJ1-1; no reliable D call. The CDR3 has 13 amino acids. The V end was cut by 6 bases, the J end by 3 bases, with 11 bases between. The CDR3 region has the DNA TGTGCCAGCAGACTATCGGGTTACACTGAAGCTTTCTTT. Amino acid sequence: CASRLSGYTEAFF.

In its sample, this clonotype ranks as medium-sized. This rearrangement joins TRBV9 to TRBJ2-7, with D tentatively TRBD1 (5 bases). The V gene lost 3 bases and the J gene lost 2 bases, with 9 bases spanning the gap. The CDR3 consists of 13 residues. Germline CDR1 is SGDLS and CDR2 is YYNGEE. The CDR3 DNA reads as TGTGCCAGCAGCGCCCAAGGGGCCTACGAGCAGTACTTC. It specifies CASSAQGAYEQYF.

This clonotype was observed many times. The chain is built from TRBV11-2 and TRBJ2-7; TRBD1 matches 11 bases. The J segment lost 0 bases and the V segment lost 6 bases, leaving 16 bases of the junction unmatched. Germline CDR1 reads SGHAT; CDR2 reads FQNNGV. The CDR3 length is 19 residues. This CDR3 reads CASSLGETRDRGSSYEQYF. The CDR3 DNA reads TGTGCCAGCAGTCTAGGGGAGACCCGGGACAGGGGGAGCTCCTACGAGCAGTACTTC. The whole variable domain, filled in from reference TRBV11-2 and TRBJ2-7, reads EAGVAQSPRYKIIEKRQSVAFWCNPISGHATLYWYQQILGQGPKLLIQFQNNGVVDDSQLPKDRFSAERLKGVDSTLKIQPAKLEDSAVYLCASSLGETRDRGSSYEQYFGPGTRLTVT.

Relative to its sample, this clonotype is medium-sized. In nucleotides, the CDR3 is TGTGCCAGCAGTGAAGGGACCCGGGGGGGGTGGATTTCACCCCTCCACTTT. This codes for CASSEGTRGGWISPLHF. The chain has TRBV2 and TRBJ1-6, with D possibly being TRBD1 (5 bases). Germline V lookup: CDR1 SNHLY, CDR2 FYNNEI. There are 17 residues in the CDR3. V lost 1 base, J lost 9 bases, and 19 bases lay in between.

This clonotype is medium-sized by share. This chain joins TRBV7-9 and TRBJ2-3; D is undetermined. The CDR3 has 13 residues. CDR1 and CDR2 (germline): SEHNR, FQNEAQ (reference sequence). V lost 2 bases and J 7 bases, leaving 10 bases between the germline ends. The CDR3 DNA is TGTGCCAGCAGCTTACCGGGCAAATATACGCAGTATTTT. Its translation is CASSLPGKYTQYF.